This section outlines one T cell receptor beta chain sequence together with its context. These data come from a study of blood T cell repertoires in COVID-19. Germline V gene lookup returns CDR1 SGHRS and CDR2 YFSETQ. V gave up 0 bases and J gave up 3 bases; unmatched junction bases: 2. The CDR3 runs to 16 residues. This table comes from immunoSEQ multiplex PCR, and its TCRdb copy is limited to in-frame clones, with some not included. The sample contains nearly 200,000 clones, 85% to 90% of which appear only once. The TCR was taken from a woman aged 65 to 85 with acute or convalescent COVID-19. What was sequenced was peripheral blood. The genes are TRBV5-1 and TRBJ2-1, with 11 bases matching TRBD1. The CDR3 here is CASSLAGTGGYNEQFF. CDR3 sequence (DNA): TGCGCCAGCAGCTTGGCTGGGACAGGGGGCTACAATGAGCAGTTCTTC.